This T cell receptor (beta chain) was obtained from a study of blood T cell repertoires in acute mononucleosis. Time point in this sample: acute infectious mononucleosis, at clinical presentation within 2 weeks of symptom onset (visit 1). CDR1 is SGHTA, CDR2 FQGNSA, per germline. The CDR3 runs 17 residues. V dropped 6 bases and J dropped 2 bases, with 21 bases sitting between them. Only a few counts were recorded for this clone. Produced via immunoSEQ multiplex PCR; TCRdb's table is partial and in-frame only. The sample yields 7,700 or so clones, 25% to 30% seen once. The sequencing here drew on EBV YVL epitope tetramer+ CD8+ T cells sorted from PBMCs, taken during acute infectious mononucleosis. Subset defined: CD8 T cells binding a tetramer with EBV BRLF1 109-117 peptide (YVL-BR). This rearrangement joins TRBV7-2 to TRBJ2-3; possible D gene TRBD2, 5 bases. The clonotype originates from a woman aged 18 to 35 with infectious mononucleosis caused by EBV. CDR3 in DNA: TGTGCCAGCAGTCCCTCCCTGAGCGACTACTTCACAGATACGCAGTATTTT. Protein: CASSPSLSDYFTDTQYF.